The 19 T cell receptor beta chains below all came from one sample that was sequenced in a study of CD4 T cells in relation to SARS-CoV-2 and coronaviruses (dated by TCRdb to the early 2020s). Libraries were built with the immunoSEQ multiplex PCR assay. TCRdb re-hosts the immuneACCESS table, in-frame sequences only. Its copies lack some clones; in the studies checked, an unresolved V gene accounts for under half of them, and the cause for the rest is not known. This sample is represented by roughly 20,000 clones; roughly 73% of them were singletons. Less than 20% of the sample rests with the top ten. Which antigens these TCRs recognize remains unknown. CD4+ T cells from unexposed donors were collected before the COVID-19 pandemic (2011-2018). The EasySep CD4+ T cell isolation kit was used to isolate CD4+ T cells once the cultures had run for ten to eleven days. Input material: CD4+ T cells from PBMCs, cultured in vitro. The origin of the receptors is a human donor in good health.

The chain recombines TRBV9 with TRBJ1-3; D gene uncertain. Trimming shortened V by 0 bases and J by 3 bases, and 13 bases separated the two germline ends. This CDR3 comprises 16 residues. Per the germline V gene, CDR1 is SGDLS and CDR2 is YYNGEE. The CDR3 spells CASSVDPGGFGNTIYF. The CDR3 nucleotides are TGTGCCAGCAGCGTAGACCCCGGAGGTTTTGGAAACACCATATATTTT.

This sequence joins TRBV9 and TRBJ2-1, with 7 bases aligning to TRBD2. CDR3 size: 16 residues. Germline CDR1 is SGDLS and CDR2 is YYNGEE. With V trimmed by 0 bases and J by 4 bases, 7 bases remained unmatched. The CDR3 nucleotides read TGTGCCAGCAGCGTAGAGGCACGGGGGGTTTACAATGAGCAGTTCTTC. Translating gives CASSVEARGVYNEQFF.

The chain has TRBV28 and TRBJ2-7, with TRBD2 identical over 11 bases. CDR1 is MDHEN, CDR2 SYDVKM, per germline. V shed 6 bases and J 1 base; nucleotides not matched to a gene: 8. The CDR3 contains 16 residues. CDR3 amino acids: CASSLAGTSGSYEQYF. CDR3 DNA: TGTGCCAGCAGCCTAGCCGGGACTAGCGGTTCCTACGAGCAGTACTTC.

The chain links TRBV10-1 to TRBJ2-7; TRBD2 matches 11 bases. The CDR3 is 15 residues long. Germline V gene lookup returns CDR1 WNHNN and CDR2 SYGVQD (reference sequence). Trimming cost V 6 bases and J 3 bases; bases outside gene matches: 7. CDR3 protein: CASREGLAEHYEQYF. Written as DNA, the CDR3 is TGCGCCAGCAGAGAGGGACTAGCGGAGCACTACGAGCAGTACTTC.

V is TRBV5-5 and J is TRBJ1-5; no clear D gene. This CDR3 has 12 amino acids. The germline CDR1 and CDR2 sequences are SGHKS and YYEKEE (reference sequence). Trimming removed 4 bases at V and 7 bases at J, with 9 bases between. The CDR3, as DNA: TGTGCCAGCAGCCACCTAGGGCAGCCCCAGCATTTT. Its protein product is CASSHLGQPQHF.

This chain uses TRBV7-9 with TRBJ2-7; 7 bases align to TRBD1. CDR1 is SEHNR and CDR2 is FQNEAQ in the germline V gene (reference sequence). V was clipped by 5 bases and J by 2 bases; unmatched bases: 12. The CDR3 is 16 amino acids. The CDR3 sequence: CASSPRFGTATYEQYF. In nucleotides, the CDR3 is TGTGCCAGCAGCCCACGTTTCGGGACAGCTACCTACGAGCAGTACTTC.

This rearrangement joins TRBV6-5 to TRBJ2-7; D might be TRBD1 or TRBD2, each matching 5 bases. The ends were cut back, 7 bases at V and 7 bases at J, with 14 bases in the middle. Germline-derived CDR1 and CDR2 are MNHEY and SVGAGI. The CDR3 extends over 12 amino acids. The CDR3 DNA follows: TGTGCCAGCACCGGGACCGCTAAGGAGCAGTACTTC. It encodes CASTGTAKEQYF.

J is TRBJ1-2 and V is TRBV12-3 or TRBV12-4; tentatively, D is TRBD1 (5 bases). V was shortened by 3 bases and J by 4 bases, with 9 bases between the two germline ends. The CDR3 is 13 residues long. CDR3 in amino acids: CASSLAGPYGYTF. CDR3 sequence (DNA): TGTGCCAGCAGTTTGGCAGGGCCCTATGGCTACACCTTC.

The chain is built from TRBV24-1 and TRBJ2-1, with 12 bases identical to TRBD2. Germline CDR1 KGHDR, CDR2 SFDVKD. V shed 0 bases and J 2 bases; nucleotides not matched to a gene: 7. The CDR3 spans 19 residues. DNA for the CDR3: TGTGCCACCAGTGATTTGCAAGTCAGGACTAGCGGGACCTACAATGAGCAGTTCTTC. This translates into CATSDLQVRTSGTYNEQFF.

The V gene is TRBV7-3, the J gene TRBJ2-1; D gene uncertain. V lost 2 bases to trimming and J lost 0 bases, with 8 bases between them. CDR1 SGHTA and CDR2 FQGTGA come from the germline V gene. The CDR3 totals 15 residues. CDR3: CASSLDLSSYNEQFF. In DNA form, the CDR3 reads TGTGCCAGCAGCTTAGACTTGAGCTCCTACAATGAGCAGTTCTTC.

This chain links TRBV10-1 with TRBJ2-1, with 8 bases identical to TRBD2. This CDR3 is built from 16 residues. Germline CDR1 and CDR2: WNHNN and SYGVQD (reference sequence). The V segment lost 4 bases and the J segment 4 bases; nucleotides outside the gene matches: 9. The CDR3 DNA reads TGCGCCAGCAGTGGGCTAGCGGGCAACCCTTACAATGAGCAGTTCTTC. Translated: CASSGLAGNPYNEQFF.

This rearrangement joins TRBV5-1 to TRBJ1-1; D uncertain. Germline loops: CDR1 SGHRS, CDR2 YFSETQ. CDR3 length: 14 amino acids. Trimming shortened V by 0 bases and J by 1 base, and 7 bases separated the two germline ends. The chain's CDR3 is CASSLGGENTEAFF. The DNA for the CDR3 is TGCGCCAGCAGCTTGGGTGGGGAGAACACTGAAGCTTTCTTT. Full variable domain (missing parts from reference TRBV5-1 and TRBJ1-1): KAGVTQTPRYLIKTRGQQVTLSCSPISGHRSVSWYQQTPGQGLQFLFEYFSETQRNKGNFPGRFSGRQFSNSRSEMNVSTLELGDSALYLCASSLGGENTEAFFGQGTRLTVV.

The genes are TRBV25-1 and TRBJ1-4; TRBD1 aligns across 8 bases. V was clipped by 7 bases and J by 3 bases; unmatched bases: 10. Germline values: CDR1 MGHDK, CDR2 SYGVNS. This CDR3 spans 16 amino acids. CDR3 loop: CASTPQGAAANEKLFF. The CDR3 DNA reads TGTGCCAGCACTCCGCAGGGGGCTGCGGCTAATGAAAAACTGTTTTTT.

This clone was counted a few times. This chain's CDR3 is CASSRGARETQYF. CDR3 DNA sequence: TGTGCCAGCAGCCGCGGAGCTCGGGAGACCCAGTACTTC. The chain is built from TRBV7-9 and TRBJ2-5; D is uncertain. V lost 5 bases and J 5 bases, leaving 12 bases between the germline ends. The CDR3 spans 13 residues. Per the germline V gene, CDR1 is SEHNR and CDR2 is FQNEAQ (reference sequence).

The genes are TRBV4-1 and TRBJ2-1; the match to TRBD1 covers 9 bases. After removal of 7 bases from V and 5 bases from J, the junction contained 9 bases not matched to a gene. Germline V gives CDR1 MGHRA, CDR2 YSYEKL. The CDR3 spans 15 residues. This CDR3 reads CASTGRTGANNEQFF. DNA of the CDR3: TGCGCCAGCACGGGCCGGACAGGGGCAAACAATGAGCAGTTCTTC.

The gene calls are TRBV7-9 and TRBJ1-1; perhaps TRBD1 as D (5 bases). V was clipped by 1 base and J by 3 bases, with 9 bases between them. CDR1 and CDR2 (germline): SEHNR, FQNEAQ (reference sequence). The CDR3 length is 14 residues. CDR3 nucleotides: TGTGCCAGCAGCTTAGAAGGGGCGTACACTGAAGCTTTCTTT. Protein sequence: CASSLEGAYTEAFF.

V is TRBV9 and J is TRBJ1-2; D unresolved. CDR1 and CDR2 from the germline V gene are SGDLS and YYNGEE. The length of the CDR3 is 13 residues. Trimming left V 0 bases short and J 4 bases short, with 7 bases between. CDR3 loop: CASSVGSIYGYTF. In nucleotides, the CDR3 is TGTGCCAGCAGCGTAGGTTCTATCTATGGCTACACCTTC.

The V and J genes are TRBV28 and TRBJ2-7; D is possibly TRBD1 or TRBD2 (5 bases each). V lost 10 bases and J 0 bases, leaving 16 bases between the germline ends. Germline V gene sequence: CDR1 MDHEN, CDR2 SYDVKM. The CDR3 runs 14 residues. CDR3 in amino acids: CAIVQGTGSYEQYF. DNA for the CDR3: TGTGCCATAGTCCAAGGGACGGGCTCCTACGAGCAGTACTTC.

The chain employs TRBV12-3 or TRBV12-4 and TRBJ1-1; D call uncertain. This CDR3 contains 12 residues. The V end was cut by 2 bases, the J end by 1 base, with 2 bases between. CDR3 region: CASSLSNTEAFF. The CDR3 region has the DNA TGTGCCAGCAGTTTATCGAACACTGAAGCTTTCTTT.